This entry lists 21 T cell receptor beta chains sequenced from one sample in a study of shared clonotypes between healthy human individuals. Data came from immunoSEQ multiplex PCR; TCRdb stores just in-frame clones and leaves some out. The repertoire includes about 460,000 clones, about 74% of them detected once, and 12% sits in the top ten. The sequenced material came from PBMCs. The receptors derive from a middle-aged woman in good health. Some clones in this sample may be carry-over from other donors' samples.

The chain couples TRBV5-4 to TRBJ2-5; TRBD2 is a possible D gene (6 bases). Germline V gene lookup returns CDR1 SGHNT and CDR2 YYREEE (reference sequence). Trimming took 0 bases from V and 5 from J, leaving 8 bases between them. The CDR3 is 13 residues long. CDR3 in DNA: TGTGCCAGCAGCTTGGCCGGGACTGAGACCCAGTACTTC. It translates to CASSLAGTETQYF.

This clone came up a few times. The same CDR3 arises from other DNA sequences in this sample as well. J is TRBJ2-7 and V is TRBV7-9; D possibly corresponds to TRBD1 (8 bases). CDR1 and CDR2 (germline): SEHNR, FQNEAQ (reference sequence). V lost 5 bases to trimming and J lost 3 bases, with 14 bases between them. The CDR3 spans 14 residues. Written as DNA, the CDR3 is TGTGCCAGCAGCCCACAGGGGGGGGGCTACGAGCAGTACTTC. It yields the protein CASSPQGGGYEQYF.

The CDR3 region has the DNA TGTGCCAGCAGCTTGGGGCAGGGTTACACTGAAGCTTTCTTT. It translates to CASSLGQGYTEAFF. This chain connects TRBV5-8 to TRBJ1-1; D is possibly TRBD1 (5 bases). Germline values: CDR1 SGHTS, CDR2 YDEGEE. V gave up 0 bases and J gave up 3 bases, with 9 bases separating them. The CDR3 runs to 14 residues.

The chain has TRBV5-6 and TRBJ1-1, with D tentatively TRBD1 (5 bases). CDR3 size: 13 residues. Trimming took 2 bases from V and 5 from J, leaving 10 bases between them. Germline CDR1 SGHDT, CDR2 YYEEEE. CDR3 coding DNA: TGTGCCAGCAGCTTTGACAGAGATACTGAAGCTTTCTTT. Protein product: CASSFDRDTEAFF.

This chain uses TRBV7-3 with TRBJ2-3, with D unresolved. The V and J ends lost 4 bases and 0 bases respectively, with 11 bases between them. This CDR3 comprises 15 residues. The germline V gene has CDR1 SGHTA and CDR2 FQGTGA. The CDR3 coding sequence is TGTGCCAGCAGCTCCCCAACAACTAGCACAGATACGCAGTATTTT. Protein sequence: CASSSPTTSTDTQYF.

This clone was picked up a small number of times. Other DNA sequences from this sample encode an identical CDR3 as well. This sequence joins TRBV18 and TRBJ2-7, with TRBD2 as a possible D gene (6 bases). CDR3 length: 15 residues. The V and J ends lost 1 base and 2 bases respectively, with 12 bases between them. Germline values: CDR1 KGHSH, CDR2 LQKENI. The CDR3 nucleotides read TGTGCCAGCTCACCACTCGCTGGCGGGGCCTACGAGCAGTACTTC. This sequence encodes CASSPLAGGAYEQYF.

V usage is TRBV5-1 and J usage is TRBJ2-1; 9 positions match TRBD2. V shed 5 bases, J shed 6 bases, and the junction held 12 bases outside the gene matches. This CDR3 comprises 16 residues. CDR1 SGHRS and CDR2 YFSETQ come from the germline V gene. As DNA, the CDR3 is TGCGCCAGCAGATTTTGGCTAGCGGGACTCTCCAATGAGCAGTTCTTC. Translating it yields CASRFWLAGLSNEQFF.

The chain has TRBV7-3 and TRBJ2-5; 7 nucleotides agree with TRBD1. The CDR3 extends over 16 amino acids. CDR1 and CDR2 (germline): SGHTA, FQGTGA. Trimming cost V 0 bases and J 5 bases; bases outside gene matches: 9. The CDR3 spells CASSLTSLTGPETQYF. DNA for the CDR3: TGTGCCAGCAGCTTAACCTCACTGACAGGGCCCGAGACCCAGTACTTC.

CDR3 loop: CASSQRQGTDYGYTF. DNA of the CDR3: TGTGCCAGCAGCCAGAGACAGGGAACGGACTATGGCTACACCTTC. The chain uses TRBV7-2 and TRBJ1-2; 7 bases map to TRBD1. V lost 5 bases, J lost 3 bases, and 9 bases stayed unmatched. The CDR3 consists of 15 residues. CDR1 is SGHTA and CDR2 is FQGNSA in the germline V gene.

In DNA, the CDR3 is TGTGCCAGTAGTATACTCGGGGGAGCCAAAAACATTCAGTACTTC. It yields the protein CASSILGGAKNIQYF. The chain joins TRBV19 to TRBJ2-4; tentative D call: TRBD2 (6 bases). This CDR3 has 15 residues. Per the germline V gene, CDR1 is LNHDA and CDR2 is SQIVND (reference sequence). Trimming removed 2 bases at V and 0 bases at J, with 8 bases between.

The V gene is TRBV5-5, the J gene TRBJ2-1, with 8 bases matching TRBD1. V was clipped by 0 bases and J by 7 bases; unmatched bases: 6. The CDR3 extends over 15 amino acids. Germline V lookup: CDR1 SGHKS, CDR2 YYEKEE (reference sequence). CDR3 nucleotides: TGTGCCAGCAGCTTGGGAGGGGACAGGTGGAATGAGCAGTTCTTC. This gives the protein CASSLGGDRWNEQFF. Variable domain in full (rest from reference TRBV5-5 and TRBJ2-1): DAGVTQSPTHLIKTRGQQVTLRCSPISGHKSVSWYQQVLGQGPQFIFQYYEKEERGRGNFPDRFSARQFPNYSSELNVNALLLGDSALYLCASSLGGDRWNEQFFGPGTRLTVL.

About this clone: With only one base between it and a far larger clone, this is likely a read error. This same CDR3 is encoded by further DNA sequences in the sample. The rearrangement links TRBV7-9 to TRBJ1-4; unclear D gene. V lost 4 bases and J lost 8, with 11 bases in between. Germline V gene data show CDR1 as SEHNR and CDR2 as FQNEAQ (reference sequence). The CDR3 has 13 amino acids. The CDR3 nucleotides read TGTGCCAGCAGCTCCGGGCGAGGGGAAAAACTGTTTTTT. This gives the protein CASSSGRGEKLFF.

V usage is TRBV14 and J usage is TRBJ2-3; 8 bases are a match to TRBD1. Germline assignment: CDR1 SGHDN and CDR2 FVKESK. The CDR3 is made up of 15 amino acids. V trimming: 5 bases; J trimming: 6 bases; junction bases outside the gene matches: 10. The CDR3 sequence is CASSEGYRGSDTQYF. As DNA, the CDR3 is TGTGCCAGCAGCGAGGGTTACAGGGGGTCCGATACGCAGTATTTT.

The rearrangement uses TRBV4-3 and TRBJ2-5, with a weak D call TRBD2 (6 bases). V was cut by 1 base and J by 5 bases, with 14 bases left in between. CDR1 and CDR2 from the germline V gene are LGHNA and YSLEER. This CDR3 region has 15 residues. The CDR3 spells CASSQARRAGETQYF. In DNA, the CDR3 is TGCGCCAGCAGCCAAGCACGGAGGGCCGGGGAGACCCAGTACTTC.

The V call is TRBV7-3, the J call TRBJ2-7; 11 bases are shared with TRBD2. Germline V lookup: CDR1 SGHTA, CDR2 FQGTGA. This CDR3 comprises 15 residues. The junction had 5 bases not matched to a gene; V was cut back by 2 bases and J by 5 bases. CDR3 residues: CASSLVLAGAHEQYF. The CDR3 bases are TGTGCCAGCAGCTTAGTACTAGCGGGAGCGCACGAGCAGTACTTC.

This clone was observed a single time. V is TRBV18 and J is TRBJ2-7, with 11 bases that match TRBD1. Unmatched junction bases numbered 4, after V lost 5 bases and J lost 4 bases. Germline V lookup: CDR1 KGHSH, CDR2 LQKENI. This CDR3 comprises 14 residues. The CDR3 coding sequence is TGTGCCAGCTCATGGGACAGGGGGAAGTACGAGCAGTACTTC. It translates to CASSWDRGKYEQYF.

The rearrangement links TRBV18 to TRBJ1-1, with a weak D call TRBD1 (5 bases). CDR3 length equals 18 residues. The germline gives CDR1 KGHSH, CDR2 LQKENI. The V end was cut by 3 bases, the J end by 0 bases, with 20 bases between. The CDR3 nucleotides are TGTGCCAGCTCACCGAGTTTAGGGGCAGTCGACCTGAACACTGAAGCTTTCTTT. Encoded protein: CASSPSLGAVDLNTEAFF.

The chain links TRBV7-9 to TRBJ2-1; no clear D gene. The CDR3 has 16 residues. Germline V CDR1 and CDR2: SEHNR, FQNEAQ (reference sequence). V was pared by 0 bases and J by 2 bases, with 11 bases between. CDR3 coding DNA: TGTGCCAGCAGCTTAGCTTCTTTAGTTACCTACAATGAGCAGTTCTTC. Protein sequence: CASSLASLVTYNEQFF.

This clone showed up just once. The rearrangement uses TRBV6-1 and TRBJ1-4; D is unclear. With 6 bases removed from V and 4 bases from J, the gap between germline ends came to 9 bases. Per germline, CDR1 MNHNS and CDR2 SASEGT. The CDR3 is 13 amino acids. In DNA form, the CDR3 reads TGTGCCAGCAGGAGCGACCTTAATGAAAAACTGTTTTTT. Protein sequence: CASRSDLNEKLFF.

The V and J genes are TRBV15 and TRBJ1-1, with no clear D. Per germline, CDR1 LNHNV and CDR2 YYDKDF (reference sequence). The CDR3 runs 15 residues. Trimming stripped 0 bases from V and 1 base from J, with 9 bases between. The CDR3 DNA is TGTGCCACCAGCAGAGATATCGCAGCGAACACTGAAGCTTTCTTT. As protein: CATSRDIAANTEAFF.

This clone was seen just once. The CDR3 DNA sequence: TGTGCCAGCAGCTTTGCCCTCGGAGACTACGAGCAGTACTTC. This gives the protein CASSFALGDYEQYF. The V gene is TRBV7-3, the J gene TRBJ2-7; D is ambiguous. The CDR3 extends over 14 amino acids. Between the trimmed V and J ends, which lost 3 bases and 3 bases, there was a span of 12 bases. The germline V gene has CDR1 SGHTA and CDR2 FQGTGA.